This T cell receptor beta chain comes out of a study of shared clonotypes between healthy human individuals. This clone was counted a single time. Its antigen remains unknown. Study outcomes and limitations: Generation of non-shared clonotypes was less probable than generation of clonotypes shared by all four donors.

The junction had 4 bases not matched to a gene; V was cut back by 4 bases and J by 3 bases. The germline gives CDR1 SGHRS, CDR2 YFSETQ. This CDR3 is 15 amino acids long. Generated by immunoSEQ multiplex PCR, the TCRdb table keeps only in-frame clones and is missing some. The table includes around 550,000 clones, 90% to 96% detected once. J is TRBJ2-7 and V is TRBV5-1; 13 nucleotides align to TRBD2. Source material: naive CD4+ T cells sorted from blood. Subset specified: CD45RA+ positively selected. The sequence came from a woman in her 30s in good health. The CDR3 loop is CASSEGTSGVYEQYF. In nucleotides, the CDR3 is TGCGCCAGCAGCGAGGGGACTAGCGGGGTCTACGAGCAGTACTTC. Drawing the rest from reference TRBV5-1 and TRBJ2-7, the complete variable domain is KAGVTQTPRYLIKTRGQQVTLSCSPISGHRSVSWYQQTPGQGLQFLFEYFSETQRNKGNFPGRFSGRQFSNSRSEMNVSTLELGDSALYLCASSEGTSGVYEQYFGPGTRLTVT.